This TCR beta chain was sequenced during a study of identifying expanded T cells in peripheral blood. No infections or other immune events were documented during collection. Of note for this clone: Its cognate antigen is unknown.

TCRdb keeps only in-frame clones here, not all; method: immunoSEQ multiplex PCR. This sample has over 90,000 clones; approximately 88% occur once, and the top ten carry 13% to 15%. General study points: Clone count variance between roughly 2-week samples rose with total template count. About 1.3 clones differed between technical replicates, versus around 15 and 19 over time.

Source material: blood. This receptor was obtained from a person between 18 and 69 years old in good health.

In DNA, the CDR3 is TGTGCCAGCAGCATCTCCGATGGCGGCGGGAGAATGAATACGCAGTATTTT. Protein sequence: CASSISDGGGRMNTQYF. The rearrangement joins TRBV5-4 to TRBJ2-3; 7 bases fit TRBD2. There are 17 residues in the CDR3. The ends lost 4 bases at V and 7 bases at J; junction bases unmatched: 18. The germline V gene has CDR1 SGHNT and CDR2 YYREEE (reference sequence).